The 24 T cell receptor beta chains given below trace back to one sample, sequenced in a study of blood T cell repertoires in COVID-19. Measured with immunoSEQ multiplex PCR; TCRdb has only the in-frame clones, and not every one. The table has roughly 180,000 clones, 82% seen once; the top ten hold 15% to 20%. Sample: PBMCs or T cells enriched from blood (not recorded which). Every receptor here comes from a man aged 55 to 70 who had recovered from COVID-19.

This rearrangement joins TRBV10-3 to TRBJ1-5; D might be TRBD1 (6 bases). There are 14 residues in the CDR3. Deletions cut 4 bases from V and 3 bases from J, with 10 bases between. Germline values: CDR1 ENHRY, CDR2 SYGVKD. CDR3 sequence: CAISGDRYNQPQHF. CDR3 in DNA: TGTGCCATCAGTGGTGACAGGTACAATCAGCCCCAGCATTTT.

The V and J genes are TRBV19 and TRBJ2-5; possibly TRBD1 for D (6 bases). The CDR3 is 13 amino acids. Deletions cut 8 bases from V and 5 bases from J, with 15 bases between. In germline, CDR1 is LNHDA, CDR2 SQIVND (reference sequence). The CDR3 is CASADLRGETQYF. Written as DNA, the CDR3 is TGTGCCAGTGCTGATCTGAGGGGGGAGACCCAGTACTTC.

This sequence joins TRBV6-7 and TRBJ1-1; 10 bases are a match to TRBD1. TRBV6-7 is an ORF, and what it does is uncertain. V lost 5 bases and J lost 4; bases outside the gene matches: 13. This CDR3 has 17 amino acids. CDR3: CASSSTGQGEKFTEAFF. Here the CDR3 DNA reads TGTGCCAGCAGTAGCACCGGACAGGGGGAAAAGTTCACTGAAGCTTTCTTT.

The V gene is TRBV28, the J gene TRBJ2-5; 7 nucleotides line up with TRBD2. Looked up from germline, CDR1 is MDHEN and CDR2 is SYDVKM. The CDR3 runs to 16 residues. V trimming: 5 bases; J trimming: 4 bases; junction bases outside the gene matches: 13. For the CDR3, the DNA is TGTGCCAGCAGTCCACTATCGGCGGGAGAGAGAGAGACCCAGTACTTC. Amino acids: CASSPLSAGERETQYF. The entire variable domain, with the rest obtained from reference TRBV28 and TRBJ2-5, is as follows: DVKVTQSSRYLVKRTGEKVFLECVQDMDHENMFWYRQDPGLGLRLIYFSYDVKMKEKGDIPEGYSVSREKKERFSLILESASTNQTSMYLCASSPLSAGERETQYFGPGTRLLVL.

J is TRBJ2-7 and V is TRBV5-4, with 11 bases that match TRBD2. This CDR3 comprises 14 residues. The junction had 6 bases not matched to a gene; V was cut back by 4 bases and J by 6 bases. Germline-derived CDR1 and CDR2 are SGHNT and YYREEE (reference sequence). The CDR3 sequence: CASSPTSGKVEQYF. For the CDR3, the DNA is TGTGCCAGCAGCCCGACTAGCGGGAAGGTCGAGCAGTACTTC.

The chain joins TRBV27 to TRBJ2-1, with TRBD1 matching over 7 bases. The CDR3 is 12 amino acids. Trimming at V came to 6 bases and at J to 4 bases, leaving 0 bases not matched to a gene. Germline values: CDR1 MNHEY, CDR2 SMNVEV (reference sequence). The CDR3 region is CASRQGYNEQFF. The CDR3 nucleotides are TGTGCCAGCAGACAGGGGTACAATGAGCAGTTCTTC.

The chain employs TRBV7-6 and TRBJ2-7, with 7 bases that match TRBD1. Trimming took 2 bases from V and 1 from J; bases not matched to a gene: 8. The germline gives CDR1 SGHVS, CDR2 FNYEAQ. CDR3 length: 16 amino acids. Here the CDR3 reads CASSLNPDRTSYEQYF. CDR3 coding DNA: TGTGCCAGCAGCTTAAACCCGGACAGGACATCCTACGAGCAGTACTTC.

This clone is a singleton in its sample. The gene calls are TRBV5-1 and TRBJ1-4; 7 bases fit TRBD1. V dropped 0 bases and J dropped 6; count of bases not matched to a gene: 8. Germline V gene data show CDR1 as SGHRS and CDR2 as YFSETQ. This CDR3 is 16 amino acids long. DNA for the CDR3: TGCGCCAGCAGCTTGGGTGGGACAGACTTGTATGAAAAACTGTTTTTT. This codes for CASSLGGTDLYEKLFF. Based on the CDR3 plus reference TRBV5-1 and TRBJ1-4, the full variable domain is KAGVTQTPRYLIKTRGQQVTLSCSPISGHRSVSWYQQTPGQGLQFLFEYFSETQRNKGNFPGRFSGRQFSNSRSEMNVSTLELGDSALYLCASSLGGTDLYEKLFFGSGTQLSVL.

This clone was counted once. This rearrangement joins TRBV6-2 or TRBV6-3 to TRBJ2-7; 11 bases align to TRBD2. This CDR3 region has 16 residues. The trim removed 0 bases at V and 4 bases at J, leaving 5 bases unmatched. Germline V CDR1 and CDR2: MNHEY, SVGEGT. The CDR3 protein is CASSYSTTSGSYEQYF. The DNA of the CDR3 is TGTGCCAGCAGTTACTCTACAACTAGCGGGAGTTACGAGCAGTACTTC.

This clone occurred once. The chain recombines TRBV6-1 with TRBJ1-5; perhaps TRBD1 as D (5 bases). V lost 8 bases and J 6 bases, leaving 17 bases between the germline ends. Germline V gene sequence: CDR1 MNHNS, CDR2 SASEGT. The CDR3 is made up of 14 amino acids. The DNA of the CDR3 is TGTGCCAGCGTCCACCAGGGCCGAGGTCAGCCCCAGCATTTT. Its translation is CASVHQGRGQPQHF.

This clone was seen once. CDR3 in DNA: TGTGCCAGCAGCGGTGGGGCGCAGGGGGGCACTGAAGCTTTCTTT. Amino acids: CASSGGAQGGTEAFF. The rearrangement uses TRBV5-4 and TRBJ1-1; 7 nucleotides line up with TRBD1. The germline CDR1 and CDR2 sequences are SGHNT and YYREEE (reference sequence). The CDR3 runs 15 residues. J was trimmed by 4 bases and V by 4 bases; bases with no gene match: 10.

The chain joins TRBV28 to TRBJ1-1, with no clear D. This CDR3 has 13 amino acids. Germline V gene sequence: CDR1 MDHEN, CDR2 SYDVKM. Trimming removed 1 base from V and 1 base from J, with 4 bases in between. CDR3 nucleotides: TGTGCCAGCAGTTTATTACAGAACACTGAAGCTTTCTTT. It translates to CASSLLQNTEAFF.

The V call is TRBV28, the J call TRBJ1-5; D remains unclear. There are 13 residues in the CDR3. V lost 6 bases to trimming and J lost 0 bases, with 6 bases between them. Looked up from germline, CDR1 is MDHEN and CDR2 is SYDVKM. The CDR3 DNA reads as TGTGCCAGCAGGAGGGATAGCAATCAGCCCCAGCATTTT. This sequence encodes CASRRDSNQPQHF.

V usage is TRBV5-1 and J usage is TRBJ2-5; 9 bases align to TRBD1. Trimming at V came to 7 bases and at J to 4 bases, leaving 8 bases not matched to a gene. The CDR3 extends over 14 amino acids. Germline-derived CDR1 and CDR2 are SGHRS and YFSETQ. DNA for the CDR3: TGCGCCAGCGGGTTGGGACAGGGCGGAGAGACCCAGTACTTC. It is translated as CASGLGQGGETQYF.

The chain combines TRBV19 with TRBJ2-1, with 11 bases that match TRBD2. Unmatched junction bases numbered 7, after V lost 5 bases and J lost 4 bases. The CDR3 has 16 residues. Germline CDR1 and CDR2: LNHDA and SQIVND (reference sequence). The CDR3 here is CASSEPLAGGYNEQFF. Written as DNA, the CDR3 is TGTGCCAGTAGTGAACCCCTAGCGGGAGGTTACAATGAGCAGTTCTTC. The whole variable domain, filled in from reference TRBV19 and TRBJ2-1, reads DGGITQSPKYLFRKEGQNVTLSCEQNLNHDAMYWYRQDPGQGLRLIYYSQIVNDFQKGDIAEGYSVSREKKESFPLTVTSAQKNPTAFYLCASSEPLAGGYNEQFFGPGTRLTVL.

The chain has TRBV5-1 and TRBJ2-7, with TRBD1 as a possible D gene (6 bases). This CDR3 comprises 17 residues. CDR1 and CDR2 from the germline V gene are SGHRS and YFSETQ. V shed 0 bases and J shed 1 base, with 17 bases lying between them. CDR3 residues: CASSLGTEDWFSYEQYF. In nucleotides, the CDR3 is TGCGCCAGCAGCTTGGGGACAGAGGATTGGTTTTCCTACGAGCAGTACTTC. Variable domain in full (rest from reference TRBV5-1 and TRBJ2-7): KAGVTQTPRYLIKTRGQQVTLSCSPISGHRSVSWYQQTPGQGLQFLFEYFSETQRNKGNFPGRFSGRQFSNSRSEMNVSTLELGDSALYLCASSLGTEDWFSYEQYFGPGTRLTVT.

The V call is TRBV12-3 or TRBV12-4, the J call TRBJ2-1, with D hard to call. V lost 3 bases and J lost 9, with 12 bases in between. The CDR3 runs to 13 residues. The CDR3 loop is CASSLTGSGEQFF. As DNA, the CDR3 is TGTGCCAGCAGTTTGACCGGGTCCGGTGAGCAGTTCTTC.

The chain has TRBV2 and TRBJ1-6, with 7 bases that match TRBD1. J gave up 6 bases and V 3 bases, and 5 bases lay outside the gene matches. Germline V gives CDR1 SNHLY, CDR2 FYNNEI. The CDR3 spans 15 residues. Written as DNA, the CDR3 is TGTGCCAGCAGTGACCGGGACAGATCTAATTCACCCCTCCACTTT. Translating gives CASSDRDRSNSPLHF.

The chain uses TRBV20-1 and TRBJ1-5; tentative D call: TRBD1 (5 bases). V lost 3 bases to trimming and J lost 0 bases, with 12 bases between them. Germline V lookup: CDR1 DFQATT, CDR2 SNEGSKA (reference sequence). The CDR3 runs 15 residues. DNA for the CDR3: TGCAGTGCTAGTCAAGGGGCTGGTAGCAATCAGCCCCAGCATTTT. It translates to CSASQGAGSNQPQHF.

This clone was seen a handful of times. The V call is TRBV18, the J call TRBJ1-3; D unresolved. Germline assignment: CDR1 KGHSH and CDR2 LQKENI. The V gene lost 5 bases and the J gene lost 0 bases, with 11 bases spanning the gap. This CDR3 has 15 amino acids. CDR3 region: CASSTVLSSGNTIYF. CDR3 sequence (DNA): TGTGCCAGCTCAACGGTCCTGAGCTCTGGAAACACCATATATTTT.

The chain combines TRBV7-2 with TRBJ2-7, with D maybe TRBD2 (6 bases). The CDR3 spans 14 residues. Germline CDR1 is SGHTA and CDR2 is FQGNSA. V was cut by 5 bases and J by 1 base, with 12 bases left in between. CDR3 coding DNA: TGTGCCAGCAGCCCCCAGCGGGCATCCTACGAGCAGTACTTC. It yields the protein CASSPQRASYEQYF.

J is TRBJ2-1 and V is TRBV19; 12 nucleotides line up with TRBD2. CDR3 length: 17 amino acids. CDR1 is LNHDA, CDR2 SQIVND, per germline (reference sequence). The ends lost 5 bases at V and 3 bases at J; junction bases unmatched: 8. For the CDR3, the DNA is TGTGCCAGTAGTCGCCGGACTAGCGGGGTACTCTACAATGAGCAGTTCTTC. Amino acid sequence: CASSRRTSGVLYNEQFF.

The chain recombines TRBV30 with TRBJ2-2; maybe TRBD1 (6 bases). The germline V and J ends were trimmed by 8 bases and 0 bases, with 13 bases remaining between them. The germline V gene has CDR1 GTSNPN and CDR2 SVGIG (reference sequence). CDR3 length equals 14 residues. The CDR3 DNA reads as TGTGCCGCCAAGGGGGACGCGAACACCGGGGAGCTGTTTTTT. Its translation: CAAKGDANTGELFF.

V usage is TRBV7-3 and J usage is TRBJ1-1, with D uncertain. Germline CDR1 reads SGHTA; CDR2 reads FQGTGA. The V and J ends lost 5 bases and 4 bases respectively, with 11 bases between them. The CDR3 contains 13 residues. Here the CDR3 reads CASSPGRVTEAFF. The CDR3 nucleotides read TGTGCCAGCAGCCCGGGGAGGGTCACTGAAGCTTTCTTT.